Below are 29 T cell receptor beta chains sequenced from a single sample in a study of PD-1 blockade in classical Hodgkin lymphoma. Relapse was seen in all patients after autologous stem cell transplantation, and brentuximab vedotin exposure was variable. Some clones are missing from TCRdb's copy, which holds only in-frame ones; the method was immunoSEQ multiplex PCR. The repertoire consists of roughly 16,000 clones, with about four fifths occurring once and the leading ten covering about 28%. The material sequenced was peripheral blood mononuclear cells (PBMCs), taken before the second cycle of nivolumab. These receptors were collected from a human donor with classical Hodgkin lymphoma.

A single count supports this clone. The chain is built from TRBV7-9 and TRBJ2-5; D uncertain. The CDR3 extends over 12 amino acids. CDR1 and CDR2 from the germline V gene are SEHNR and FQNEAQ (reference sequence). Trimming shortened V by 0 bases and J by 5 bases, and 4 bases separated the two germline ends. The CDR3 DNA reads as TGTGCCAGCAGCTTAGCGGTGGAGACCCAGTACTTC. The encoded protein is CASSLAVETQYF.

This clone was seen just once. This rearrangement joins TRBV6-5 to TRBJ1-6, with TRBD1 matching over 8 bases. CDR3 length: 15 residues. CDR1 is MNHEY and CDR2 is SVGAGI in the germline V gene. Trimming at V came to 5 bases and at J to 7 bases, leaving 7 bases not matched to a gene. The CDR3: CASSLDRGTNSPLHF. The DNA for the CDR3 is TGTGCCAGCAGTCTCGACAGGGGCACCAATTCACCCCTCCACTTT.

This rearrangement joins TRBV2 to TRBJ2-6; no definite D call. Germline assignment: CDR1 SNHLY and CDR2 FYNNEI. CDR3 length: 14 residues. Trimming took off 6 bases at V and 0 bases at J, with 6 bases between the two ends. As DNA, the CDR3 is TGTGCCAGCAGCCCGAACTCTGGGGCCAACGTCCTGACTTTC. Amino acid sequence: CASSPNSGANVLTF.

The CDR3 region is CASSSNAGELFF. The CDR3 DNA is TGCGCCAGCAGCTCCAACGCCGGGGAGCTGTTTTTT. The chain has TRBV5-1 and TRBJ2-2; D not certain. V was clipped by 3 bases and J by 6 bases, with 6 bases between them. Germline loops: CDR1 SGHRS, CDR2 YFSETQ. CDR3 length equals 12 residues.

The rearrangement uses TRBV5-1 and TRBJ2-5; D gene unclear. TRBJ2-7 matches the DNA end more closely, so the J call is doubtful. CDR1 and CDR2 from the germline V gene are SGHRS and YFSETQ. The CDR3 length is 15 residues. The CDR3 loop reads CASSLAYGSSYEQYF. The DNA for the CDR3 is TGCGCCAGCAGCTTGGCGTACGGATCCTCCTACGAGCAGTACTTC.

The chain is built from TRBV9 and TRBJ2-2; 10 bases are a match to TRBD2. Trimming at V came to 4 bases and at J to 1 base, leaving 16 bases not matched to a gene. This CDR3 is built from 20 residues. The germline gives CDR1 SGDLS, CDR2 YYNGEE. The CDR3 sequence: CASSLGILAGAPLNTGELFF. DNA for the CDR3: TGTGCCAGCAGCCTAGGGATCCTAGCGGGGGCCCCCCTGAACACCGGGGAGCTGTTTTTT.

The genes are TRBV5-1 and TRBJ2-2; D gene unclear. The CDR3 totals 14 residues. V was cut by 2 bases and J by 1 base, with 6 bases left in between. The germline V gene has CDR1 SGHRS and CDR2 YFSETQ. The CDR3 reads CASSLWGNTGELFF. The CDR3 DNA reads as TGCGCCAGCAGCTTATGGGGGAACACCGGGGAGCTGTTTTTT.

The chain uses TRBV4-1 and TRBJ1-1; TRBD1 is a possible D gene (5 bases). Trimming stripped 0 bases from V and 4 bases from J, with 9 bases between. The CDR3 sequence is 14 residues long. Germline V gene lookup returns CDR1 MGHRA and CDR2 YSYEKL. CDR3 coding DNA: TGCGCCAGCAGCCAAGATGGGGGGGGCACTGAAGCTTTCTTT. It yields the protein CASSQDGGGTEAFF.

The rearrangement links TRBV21-1 to TRBJ2-7; the D segment call TRBD1 is taken from the table without a DNA check. TRBV21-1 is annotated as a pseudogene. The CDR3 loop spans 14 amino acids. CDR3 DNA: TGTGCCAGCACCGCTGGACAGACAGCCTACGAGCAGTACTTC. Translation: CASTAGQTAYEQYF.

The chain employs TRBV7-2 and TRBJ2-5; possibly TRBD1 or TRBD2 for D (5 bases each). The germline V and J ends were trimmed by 5 bases and 1 base, with 11 bases remaining between them. Per the germline V gene, CDR1 is SGHTA and CDR2 is FQGNSA. This CDR3 has 14 residues. CDR3 coding DNA: TGTGCCAGCAGCGGGGGTAGCTTCCAAGAGACCCAGTACTTC. The encoded protein is CASSGGSFQETQYF.

CDR3 nucleotides: TGTGCCAGCAGCTTGACCGGGGCCGGGGAGCTGTTTTTT. Its protein product is CASSLTGAGELFF. V and J are TRBV14 and TRBJ2-2; possibly TRBD2 for D (5 bases). Trimming stripped 5 bases from V and 6 bases from J, with 10 bases between. Germline values: CDR1 SGHDN, CDR2 FVKESK. The CDR3 spans 13 residues.

J is TRBJ1-4 and V is TRBV5-1, with 7 bases matching TRBD1. Germline-derived CDR1 and CDR2 are SGHRS and YFSETQ. The CDR3 has 16 residues. V gave up 4 bases and J gave up 2 bases; unmatched junction bases: 8. In nucleotides, the CDR3 is TGCGCCAGCAGCCTAAACCCGGGACAGACTAATGAAAAACTGTTTTTT. It is translated as CASSLNPGQTNEKLFF.

Within the sample, this clone is medium-sized. This specimen includes other DNA sequences encoding the same CDR3. The chain has TRBV10-2 and TRBJ1-5; no clear D. Trimming removed 0 bases from V and 0 bases from J, with 9 bases in between. Germline loops: CDR1 WSHSY, CDR2 SAAADI. This CDR3 spans 16 amino acids. In DNA form, the CDR3 reads TGCGCCAGCAGTGAGTCACCGGGTAATAGCAATCAGCCCCAGCATTTT. It encodes CASSESPGNSNQPQHF.

This clone is large (0.1 to 1%). V usage is TRBV2 and J usage is TRBJ2-1, with D perhaps matching TRBD2 (5 bases). The V gene's germline CDR1 is SNHLY and CDR2 FYNNEI. Trimming left V 3 bases short and J 6 bases short, with 12 bases between. The CDR3 has 14 residues. As DNA, the CDR3 is TGTGCCAGCAGTGATGAGGCTAGCATCAATGAGCAGTTCTTC. Amino acid sequence: CASSDEASINEQFF.

The V gene is TRBV7-9, the J gene TRBJ1-2; D unclear. The CDR3 has 14 residues. The V end was cut by 5 bases, the J end by 8 bases, with 18 bases between. The germline V gene encodes CDR1 SEHNR and CDR2 FQNEAQ (reference sequence). For the CDR3, the DNA is TGTGCCAGCAGCACCCTAGACACCCCGAAGGGCTACACCTTC. It translates to CASSTLDTPKGYTF.

The chain links TRBV6-4 to TRBJ1-5; tentative D call: TRBD1 (5 bases). The CDR3 has 15 residues. Per the germline V gene, CDR1 is MRHNA and CDR2 is SNTAGT. The V and J ends lost 6 bases and 11 bases respectively, with 23 bases between them. The CDR3 bases are TGTGCCAGCAGCCCAACCGGGACGAAAGGGGTGGCCCAGCATTTT. As protein: CASSPTGTKGVAQHF.

This CDR3 reads CASSWGFEAFF. As DNA, the CDR3 is TGTGCCAGCAGTTGGGGCTTTGAAGCTTTCTTT. The chain couples TRBV2 to TRBJ1-1; a possible D gene is TRBD1 (5 bases). Germline values: CDR1 SNHLY, CDR2 FYNNEI. This CDR3 comprises 11 residues. Trimming stripped 5 bases from V and 7 bases from J, with 8 bases between. The full variable domain, its missing parts supplied by reference TRBV2 and TRBJ1-1, is EPEVTQTPSHQVTQMGQEVILRCVPISNHLYFYWYRQILGQKVEFLVSFYNNEISEKSEIFDDQFSVERPDGSNFTLKIRSTKLEDSAMYFCASSWGFEAFFGQGTRLTVV.

This chain connects TRBV5-4 to TRBJ1-2; a weak D match, TRBD1 (5 bases). This CDR3 has 12 amino acids. CDR1 and CDR2 from the germline V gene are SGHNT and YYREEE (reference sequence). V lost 10 bases to trimming and J lost 2 bases, with 12 bases between them. As DNA, the CDR3 is TGTGCCTTAAAAACAGGAAACTATGGCTACACCTTC. Encoded protein: CALKTGNYGYTF.

CDR3 loop: CASSLEVFATDTQYF. In DNA, the CDR3 is TGCGCCAGCAGCTTGGAGGTCTTCGCCACAGATACGCAGTATTTT. V gene TRBV5-1 combines with J gene TRBJ2-3; no reliable D call. The V gene's germline CDR1 is SGHRS and CDR2 YFSETQ. Trimming stripped 0 bases from V and 2 bases from J, with 10 bases between. The CDR3 is 15 residues long.

The chain joins TRBV5-5 to TRBJ2-2; D is undetermined. Trimming shortened V by 2 bases and J by 5 bases, and 10 bases separated the two germline ends. Germline-derived CDR1 and CDR2 are SGHKS and YYEKEE (reference sequence). The CDR3 consists of 14 residues. The CDR3 nucleotides read TGTGCCAGCAGCTTCCCTGCTGGGACCGGGGAGCTGTTTTTT. It is translated as CASSFPAGTGELFF.

The J gene is TRBJ1-2, the V gene TRBV5-2. TRBV5-2 is reported as a pseudogene. The CDR3 covers 14 residues. The CDR3, as DNA: TGCGCCAGCAGCCAAGTTGGGGAAGACTATGGCTACACCTTC. Translating it yields CASSQVGEDYGYTF.

In this sample, this clone turned up once. This rearrangement joins TRBV7-9 to TRBJ2-1; D may be TRBD1 or TRBD2 (6 bases each). This CDR3 is 17 amino acids long. In germline, CDR1 is SEHNR, CDR2 FQNEAQ (reference sequence). With 5 bases removed from V and 2 bases from J, the gap between germline ends came to 19 bases. The CDR3 protein is CASSQRRGTVAYNEQFF. The CDR3 nucleotides read TGTGCCAGCAGCCAAAGGAGGGGGACGGTCGCCTACAATGAGCAGTTCTTC.

The chain has TRBV29-1 and TRBJ1-1, with 8 bases aligning to TRBD1. Germline V CDR1 and CDR2: SQVTM, ANQGSEA. The CDR3 is made up of 17 amino acids. Unmatched junction bases numbered 16, after V lost 7 bases and J lost 0 bases. The CDR3 loop reads CSARNPGGLALNTEAFF. The CDR3 nucleotides are TGCAGCGCGCGAAATCCAGGGGGCCTGGCTCTGAACACTGAAGCTTTCTTT.

J is TRBJ1-2 and V is TRBV5-4; no clear D gene. CDR1 SGHNT and CDR2 YYREEE come from the germline V gene (reference sequence). Trimming shortened V by 0 bases and J by 4 bases, and 13 bases separated the two germline ends. The CDR3 runs to 15 residues. As DNA, the CDR3 is TGTGCCAGCAGCTTGGAGGCGGGCACGGGCTATGGCTACACCTTC. Translated: CASSLEAGTGYGYTF.

J is TRBJ1-1 and V is TRBV6-5, with D tentatively TRBD1 (6 bases). CDR1 MNHEY and CDR2 SVGAGI come from the germline V gene. This CDR3 spans 14 amino acids. V lost 2 bases and J lost 4, with 11 bases in between. The CDR3 DNA is TGTGCCAGCAGTTACGGGGGCCTCGTCACTGAAGCTTTCTTT. Amino acid sequence: CASSYGGLVTEAFF.

The CDR3 here is CASSPGASNQPQHF. CDR3 nucleotide sequence: TGTGCCAGCAGCCCCGGGGCCAGCAATCAGCCCCAGCATTTT. The rearrangement joins TRBV7-9 to TRBJ1-5; TRBD1 might be the D (5 bases). This CDR3 comprises 14 residues. Trimming took 5 bases from V and 1 from J, leaving 9 bases between them. CDR1 and CDR2 (germline): SEHNR, FQNEAQ (reference sequence).

This chain connects TRBV9 to TRBJ2-1; D ambiguous. The CDR3 runs to 13 residues. The germline V gene has CDR1 SGDLS and CDR2 YYNGEE. Trimming cost V 0 bases and J 9 bases, with 10 bases left between them. CDR3 nucleotides: TGTGCCAGCAGCGTAGCCCTCGAGAGTGAGCAGTTCTTC. This translates into CASSVALESEQFF.

This chain joins TRBV18 and TRBJ2-7, with 7 bases fitting TRBD1. The CDR3 sequence is 14 residues long. V was clipped by 5 bases and J by 7 bases; unmatched bases: 11. Germline loops: CDR1 KGHSH, CDR2 LQKENI. The CDR3 spells CASSERIRGLEQYF. CDR3 nucleotides: TGTGCCAGCTCAGAACGGATTAGGGGGCTGGAGCAGTACTTC.

The genes are TRBV7-9 and TRBJ2-5; D may be TRBD1 (5 bases). Germline values: CDR1 SEHNR, CDR2 FQNEAQ (reference sequence). The CDR3 runs to 14 residues. Trimming removed 4 bases from V and 11 bases from J, with 20 bases in between. The chain's CDR3 is CASSWGSTANEQYF. CDR3 DNA: TGTGCCAGCAGCTGGGGATCGACAGCCAATGAGCAGTACTTC. Complete variable domain (other parts from reference TRBV7-9 and TRBJ2-5): DTGVSQNPRHKITKRGQNVTFRCDPISEHNRLYWYRQTLGQGPEFLTYFQNEAQLEKSRLLSDRFSAERPKGSFSTLEIQRTEQGDSAMYLCASSWGSTANEQYFGPGTRLLVL.